Below, 29 T cell receptor beta chains from the same sample are listed, as sequenced in a study of OX40 agonist ivuxolimab in advanced cancers. Profiling relied on immunoSEQ multiplex PCR, and the TCRdb table lists in-frame clones only, not all of them. The table has 65,000 or so clones, approximately 78% seen once. Sample: CD4+ or CD8+ T cells sorted from blood, taken in a trial of the OX40 agonist ivuxolimab. The receptors shown here come from an adult with an advanced solid tumor such as melanoma, head and neck, liver or kidney cancer.

This sequence joins TRBV5-1 and TRBJ1-2, with D hard to call. Germline values: CDR1 SGHRS, CDR2 YFSETQ. The CDR3 covers 12 residues. The ends were cut back, 0 bases at V and 13 bases at J, with 13 bases in the middle. The CDR3 sequence: CASSLDRAPITF. CDR3 coding DNA: TGCGCCAGCAGCTTGGATCGGGCCCCGATCACCTTC. Combining the CDR3 with reference TRBV5-1 and TRBJ1-2 gives the whole variable domain KAGVTQTPRYLIKTRGQQVTLSCSPISGHRSVSWYQQTPGQGLQFLFEYFSETQRNKGNFPGRFSGRQFSNSRSEMNVSTLELGDSALYLCASSLDRAPITFGSGTRLTVV.

This chain joins TRBV10-3 and TRBJ1-5, with a weak D call TRBD1 (5 bases). V was cut by 6 bases and J by 2 bases, with 11 bases left in between. The CDR3 covers 14 residues. Germline-derived CDR1 and CDR2 are ENHRY and SYGVKD. The DNA of the CDR3 is TGTGCCATCAGCTCACAGACAGGCAATCAGCCCCAGCATTTT. This gives the protein CAISSQTGNQPQHF.

The V gene is TRBV6-5, the J gene TRBJ2-2; 9 positions agree with TRBD1. V shed 3 bases and J 7 bases; nucleotides not matched to a gene: 6. There are 15 residues in the CDR3. Germline CDR1 is MNHEY and CDR2 is SVGAGI. The DNA of the CDR3 is TGTGCCAGCAGTTATCACAGGGGGCAGGTCGGGGAGCTGTTTTTT. It specifies CASSYHRGQVGELFF.

The chain employs TRBV7-6 and TRBJ2-1; D tentatively reads TRBD1 or TRBD2 (6 bases each). Germline V gene lookup returns CDR1 SGHVS and CDR2 FNYEAQ. The length of the CDR3 is 21 residues. V lost 5 bases and J lost 0, with 29 bases in between. The CDR3 coding sequence is TGTGCCAGCAGCCCTCCCGTAGGGGGGAAGGGTAGCGCGAGCTCCTACAATGAGCAGTTCTTC. It specifies CASSPPVGGKGSASSYNEQFF.

This rearrangement joins TRBV19 to TRBJ2-7; 13 bases line up with TRBD2. Trimming at V came to 5 bases and at J to 6 bases, leaving 4 bases not matched to a gene. The germline V gene has CDR1 LNHDA and CDR2 SQIVND (reference sequence). The CDR3 covers 14 residues. The CDR3 sequence is CASSLLAGGPEQYF. CDR3 DNA: TGTGCCAGTAGTTTACTAGCGGGAGGGCCCGAGCAGTACTTC.

The chain is built from TRBV9 and TRBJ2-7; 10 nucleotides agree with TRBD1. Unmatched junction bases numbered 2, after V lost 3 bases and J lost 2 bases. This CDR3 contains 14 residues. The germline CDR1 and CDR2 sequences are SGDLS and YYNGEE. The CDR3 loop is CASSEGQGAYEQYF. In DNA, the CDR3 is TGTGCCAGCAGCGAAGGACAGGGGGCCTACGAGCAGTACTTC. Drawing the rest from reference TRBV9 and TRBJ2-7, the complete variable domain is DSGVTQTPKHLITATGQRVTLRCSPRSGDLSVYWYQQSLDQGLQFLIQYYNGEERAKGNILERFSAQQFPDLHSELNLSSLELGDSALYFCASSEGQGAYEQYFGPGTRLTVT.

The chain employs TRBV27 and TRBJ1-4; D is perhaps TRBD1 (6 bases). V lost 6 bases to trimming and J lost 8 bases, with 22 bases between them. Germline loops: CDR1 MNHEY, CDR2 SMNVEV (reference sequence). This CDR3 contains 16 residues. The CDR3 spells CASRPLQGIGYEKLFF. CDR3 bases: TGTGCCAGCAGACCACTACAGGGAATTGGATACGAAAAACTGTTTTTT.

The chain has TRBV11-2 and TRBJ2-4; no reliable D call. Trimming cost V 5 bases and J 3 bases, with 11 bases left between them. CDR1 and CDR2 (germline): SGHAT, FQNNGV. CDR3 length: 14 amino acids. The CDR3 bases are TGTGCCAGCAGCCGCGCAGGTTACAAAAACATTCAGTACTTC. Amino acid sequence: CASSRAGYKNIQYF. Combining the CDR3 with reference TRBV11-2 and TRBJ2-4 gives the whole variable domain EAGVAQSPRYKIIEKRQSVAFWCNPISGHATLYWYQQILGQGPKLLIQFQNNGVVDDSQLPKDRFSAERLKGVDSTLKIQPAKLEDSAVYLCASSRAGYKNIQYFGAGTRLSVL.

The chain recombines TRBV6-1 with TRBJ1-1; the D gene is possibly TRBD1 (6 bases). Germline CDR1 reads MNHNS; CDR2 reads SASEGT. Trimming cost V 11 bases and J 4 bases, with 17 bases left between them. CDR3 length: 13 residues. This CDR3 is CAYKQGYGTEAFF. The DNA for the CDR3 is TGTGCCTATAAACAGGGATACGGCACTGAAGCTTTCTTT.

The chain couples TRBV5-8 to TRBJ1-5, with D tentatively TRBD1 (6 bases). Per germline, CDR1 SGHTS and CDR2 YDEGEE. The CDR3 consists of 16 residues. V dropped 3 bases and J dropped 7 bases, with 20 bases sitting between them. The CDR3 region is CASSWEGAGVGQPQHF. Here the CDR3 DNA reads TGTGCCAGCAGCTGGGAGGGTGCAGGGGTCGGGCAGCCCCAGCATTTT. Full variable domain (outside the CDR3, taken from reference TRBV5-8 and TRBJ1-5): EAGVTQSPTHLIKTRGQQATLRCSPISGHTSVYWYQQALGLGLQFLLWYDEGEERNRGNFPPRFSGRQFPNYSSELNVNALELEDSALYLCASSWEGAGVGQPQHFGDGTRLSIL.

The chain is built from TRBV7-2 and TRBJ1-2; no reliable D call. V lost 5 bases and J lost 6, with 13 bases in between. CDR1 and CDR2 from the germline V gene are SGHTA and FQGNSA. This CDR3 has 13 residues. The CDR3 nucleotides are TGTGCCAGCAGCCCCGGACCCGGTCATGGCTACACCTTC. Protein: CASSPGPGHGYTF.

V is TRBV7-2 and J is TRBJ2-5; D ambiguous. Germline assignment: CDR1 SGHTA and CDR2 FQGNSA. Trimming stripped 0 bases from V and 2 bases from J, with 4 bases between. The CDR3 covers 13 residues. The CDR3: CASSLALQETQYF. The CDR3 bases are TGTGCCAGCAGCTTAGCCCTACAAGAGACCCAGTACTTC.

This chain joins TRBV28 and TRBJ2-5; D is possibly TRBD2 (7 bases). Germline assignment: CDR1 MDHEN and CDR2 SYDVKM. This CDR3 has 16 residues. This CDR3 is CATQGGGPPYQETQYF. CDR3 coding DNA: TGTGCAACCCAAGGGGGGGGCCCGCCGTACCAAGAGACCCAGTACTTC.

The chain is built from TRBV7-2 and TRBJ2-7; D is ambiguous. CDR3 length equals 12 residues. V lost 2 bases and J 12 bases, leaving 14 bases between the germline ends. Looked up from germline, CDR1 is SGHTA and CDR2 is FQGNSA. In DNA, the CDR3 is TGTGCCAGCAGCTTATGGTTTGAGCGATTGTACTTC. It encodes CASSLWFERLYF.

This clone was seen more than once but under ten times. V gene TRBV5-6 combines with J gene TRBJ1-6; 10 bases are shared with TRBD1. The CDR3 covers 15 residues. Germline CDR1 SGHDT, CDR2 YYEEEE. Losses at the gene ends were 4 bases for V and 6 bases for J; bases not matched to a gene: 4. The CDR3 DNA is TGTGCCAGCAGCCCCCGGGACAGGGGTAATTCACCCCTCCACTTT. It yields the protein CASSPRDRGNSPLHF.

This chain uses TRBV7-2 with TRBJ2-2; no firm D call. The CDR3 has 12 amino acids. Germline CDR1 reads SGHTA; CDR2 reads FQGNSA. V was clipped by 3 bases and J by 4 bases, with 3 bases between them. CDR3 region: CASSFSTGELFF. In nucleotides, the CDR3 is TGTGCCAGCAGCTTCAGCACCGGGGAGCTGTTTTTT.

CDR3 amino acids: CASSLGRLVEQYF. CDR3 nucleotide sequence: TGTGCCAGCAGCTTAGGCCGACTAGTCGAGCAGTACTTC. The genes are TRBV13 and TRBJ2-5, with D tentatively TRBD2 (6 bases). TRBJ2-7 explains the end of the DNA better; the J call may be wrong. This CDR3 is 13 amino acids long. From germline, CDR1 is PRHDT and CDR2 FYEKMQ (reference sequence).

This chain joins TRBV18 and TRBJ1-2; 7 nucleotides agree with TRBD1. The CDR3 is 13 residues long. Germline V lookup: CDR1 KGHSH, CDR2 LQKENI. Trimming cost V 2 bases and J 6 bases; bases outside gene matches: 3. CDR3 nucleotides: TGTGCCAGCTCACCAGACAGGGTGGATGGCTACACCTTC. It specifies CASSPDRVDGYTF. The full variable domain, with the rest looked up from reference TRBV18 and TRBJ1-2, is NAGVMQNPRHLVRRRGQEARLRCSPMKGHSHVYWYRQLPEEGLKFMVYLQKENIIDESGMPKERFSAEFPKEGPSILRIQQVVRGDSAAYFCASSPDRVDGYTFGSGTRLTVV.

The rearrangement uses TRBV6-5 and TRBJ1-2, with 7 bases fitting TRBD1. V was clipped by 7 bases and J by 12 bases; unmatched bases: 20. Germline V gene sequence: CDR1 MNHEY, CDR2 SVGAGI. The CDR3 has 15 residues. The CDR3 DNA is TGTGCCAGCAACCCTTTAACTCCAGGGGGGACAAGGGACACCTTC. Amino acid sequence: CASNPLTPGGTRDTF.

The chain carries TRBV6-1 and TRBJ1-1; tentative D call: TRBD1 (6 bases). Germline CDR1 MNHNS, CDR2 SASEGT. The CDR3 is made up of 14 amino acids. The V gene lost 9 bases and the J gene lost 1 base, with 15 bases spanning the gap. CDR3 protein: CASPPLQGNTEAFF. DNA of the CDR3: TGTGCCAGTCCCCCACTACAGGGGAACACTGAAGCTTTCTTT.

This chain links TRBV28 with TRBJ1-5; no firm D call. The CDR3 is made up of 14 amino acids. Per the germline V gene, CDR1 is MDHEN and CDR2 is SYDVKM. With 2 bases removed from V and 5 bases from J, the gap between germline ends came to 10 bases. This CDR3 reads CASSLVGGYQPQHF. The CDR3 DNA reads TGTGCCAGCAGTTTAGTTGGTGGTTATCAGCCCCAGCATTTT.

The V gene is TRBV4-2, the J gene TRBJ2-7, with 9 bases fitting TRBD1. The CDR3 is 15 residues long. CDR1 is LGHNA, CDR2 YNFKEQ, per germline. Unmatched junction bases numbered 8, after V lost 3 bases and J lost 5 bases. Written as DNA, the CDR3 is TGTGCCAGCAGCCAGGAATTGGGACAGGGTGACGAGCAGTACTTC. This codes for CASSQELGQGDEQYF.

This clone was seen only once. The chain uses TRBV7-7 and TRBJ1-5; D is possibly TRBD1 (5 bases). Looked up from germline, CDR1 is SSHAT and CDR2 is FNYEAQ (reference sequence). This CDR3 is built from 14 residues. The ends were cut back, 4 bases at V and 6 bases at J, with 13 bases in the middle. CDR3: CASSYFRDPQPQHF. CDR3 nucleotide sequence: TGTGCCAGCAGCTACTTCAGGGATCCTCAGCCCCAGCATTTT.

DNA for the CDR3: TGCGCCAGCAGCCAAGAGCGGGTAGATACGCAGTATTTT. It codes for CASSQERVDTQYF. The chain uses TRBV4-3 and TRBJ2-3; TRBD2 might be the D (5 bases). This CDR3 comprises 13 residues. Germline lookup yields CDR1 LGHNA and CDR2 YSLEER. Trimming left V 0 bases short and J 5 bases short, with 6 bases between.

This chain joins TRBV5-4 and TRBJ2-3; 15 bases fit TRBD2. The CDR3 length is 18 residues. Germline loops: CDR1 SGHNT, CDR2 YYREEE (reference sequence). After removal of 4 bases from V and 3 bases from J, the junction contained 9 bases not matched to a gene. CDR3: CASSGTGTSGGQTDTQYF. In nucleotides, the CDR3 is TGTGCCAGCAGCGGTACCGGGACTAGCGGGGGGCAGACAGATACGCAGTATTTT. Full variable domain (remainder filled in from reference TRBV5-4 and TRBJ2-3): ETGVTQSPTHLIKTRGQQVTLRCSSQSGHNTVSWYQQALGQGPQFIFQYYREEENGRGNFPPRFSGLQFPNYSSELNVNALELDDSALYLCASSGTGTSGGQTDTQYFGPGTRLTVL.

The rearrangement uses TRBV19 and TRBJ1-4, with 8 bases that match TRBD1. The CDR3 runs 14 residues. CDR1 and CDR2 (germline): LNHDA, SQIVND (reference sequence). Trimming cost V 6 bases and J 8 bases; bases outside gene matches: 8. CDR3: CASSPGGALEKLFF. The CDR3 DNA reads TGTGCCAGTAGCCCAGGGGGCGCTTTAGAAAAACTGTTTTTT. The full variable domain, rest sourced from reference TRBV19 and TRBJ1-4, is DGGITQSPKYLFRKEGQNVTLSCEQNLNHDAMYWYRQDPGQGLRLIYYSQIVNDFQKGDIAEGYSVSREKKESFPLTVTSAQKNPTAFYLCASSPGGALEKLFFGSGTQLSVL.

The rearrangement joins TRBV6-5 to TRBJ1-2, with D maybe TRBD1 (5 bases). V lost 0 bases and J 7 bases, leaving 15 bases between the germline ends. Germline CDR1 and CDR2: MNHEY and SVGAGI. This CDR3 has 15 residues. The CDR3 region is CASSYSIQALGGYTF. CDR3 coding DNA: TGTGCCAGCAGTTACTCGATACAGGCCTTGGGTGGCTACACCTTC.

This chain links TRBV7-9 with TRBJ2-5; 9 nucleotides agree with TRBD2. The CDR3 runs to 19 residues. Germline V gene lookup returns CDR1 SEHNR and CDR2 FQNEAQ (reference sequence). V lost 4 bases, J lost 2 bases, and 17 bases stayed unmatched. CDR3 region: CASSSLGSGGPSRQETQYF. In nucleotides, the CDR3 is TGTGCCAGCAGCTCCCTGGGGAGCGGGGGGCCATCGAGGCAAGAGACCCAGTACTTC.

The rearrangement joins TRBV18 to TRBJ1-2; maybe TRBD1 (6 bases). The germline gives CDR1 KGHSH, CDR2 LQKENI. This CDR3 contains 13 residues. V gave up 3 bases and J gave up 6 bases, with 11 bases separating them. This CDR3 is CASSPSRGDGYTF. CDR3 bases: TGTGCCAGCTCACCTTCCAGGGGAGATGGCTACACCTTC.